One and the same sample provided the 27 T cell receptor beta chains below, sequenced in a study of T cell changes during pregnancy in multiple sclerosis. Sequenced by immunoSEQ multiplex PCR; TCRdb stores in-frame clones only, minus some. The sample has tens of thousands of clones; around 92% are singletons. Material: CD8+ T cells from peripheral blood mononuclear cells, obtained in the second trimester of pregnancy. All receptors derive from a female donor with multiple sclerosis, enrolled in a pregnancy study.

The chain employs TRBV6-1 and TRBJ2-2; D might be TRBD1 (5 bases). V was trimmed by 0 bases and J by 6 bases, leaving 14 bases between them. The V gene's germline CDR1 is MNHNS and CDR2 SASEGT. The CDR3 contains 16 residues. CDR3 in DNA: TGTGCCAGCAGTGAAGCGGAGTCCAGGGTTGCCGGGGAGCTGTTTTTT. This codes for CASSEAESRVAGELFF.

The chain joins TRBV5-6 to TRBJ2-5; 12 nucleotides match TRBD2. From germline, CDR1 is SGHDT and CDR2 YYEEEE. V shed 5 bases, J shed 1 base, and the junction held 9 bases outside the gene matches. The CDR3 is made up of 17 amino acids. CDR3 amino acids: CASSSVGLAGLQETQYF. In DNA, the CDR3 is TGTGCCAGCAGTTCCGTAGGACTAGCGGGACTCCAAGAGACCCAGTACTTC.

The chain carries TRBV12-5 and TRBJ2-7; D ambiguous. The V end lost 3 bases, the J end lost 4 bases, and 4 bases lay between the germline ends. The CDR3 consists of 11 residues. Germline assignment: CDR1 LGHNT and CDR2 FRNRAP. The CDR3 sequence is CASGFVYEQYF. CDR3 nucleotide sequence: TGTGCTAGTGGTTTCGTTTACGAGCAGTACTTC.

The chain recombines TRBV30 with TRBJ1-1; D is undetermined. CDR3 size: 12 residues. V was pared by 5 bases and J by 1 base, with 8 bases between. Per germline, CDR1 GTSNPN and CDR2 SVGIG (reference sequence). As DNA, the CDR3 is TGTGCCTGGGCCCGACAGAACACTGAAGCTTTCTTT. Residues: CAWARQNTEAFF.

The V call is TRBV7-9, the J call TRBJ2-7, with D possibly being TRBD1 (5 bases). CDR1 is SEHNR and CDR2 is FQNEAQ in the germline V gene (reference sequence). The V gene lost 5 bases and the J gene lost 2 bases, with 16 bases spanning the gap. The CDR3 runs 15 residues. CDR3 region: CASSQTGDSAYEQYF. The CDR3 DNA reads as TGTGCCAGCAGCCAAACCGGAGACAGCGCCTACGAGCAGTACTTC.

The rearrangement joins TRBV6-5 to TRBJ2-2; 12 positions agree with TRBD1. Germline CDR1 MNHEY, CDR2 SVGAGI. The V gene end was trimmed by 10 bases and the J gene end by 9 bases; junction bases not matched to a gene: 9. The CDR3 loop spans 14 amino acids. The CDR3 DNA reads TGTGCCACCTCAACCGGGACAGGGGGCAGGGAGCTGTTTTTT. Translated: CATSTGTGGRELFF.

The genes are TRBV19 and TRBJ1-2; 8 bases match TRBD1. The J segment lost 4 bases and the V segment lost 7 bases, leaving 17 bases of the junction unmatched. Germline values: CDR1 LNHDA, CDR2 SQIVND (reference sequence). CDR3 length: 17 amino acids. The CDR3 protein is CASTPGPGTGLFYGYTF. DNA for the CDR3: TGTGCCAGTACGCCCGGGCCTGGGACAGGACTATTCTATGGCTACACCTTC.

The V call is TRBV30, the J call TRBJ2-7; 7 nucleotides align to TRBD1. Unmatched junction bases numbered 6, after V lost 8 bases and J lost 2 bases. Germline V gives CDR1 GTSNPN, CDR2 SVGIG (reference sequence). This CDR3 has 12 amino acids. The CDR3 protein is CAVGTVPYEQYF. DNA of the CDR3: TGTGCCGTCGGGACAGTCCCCTACGAGCAGTACTTC.

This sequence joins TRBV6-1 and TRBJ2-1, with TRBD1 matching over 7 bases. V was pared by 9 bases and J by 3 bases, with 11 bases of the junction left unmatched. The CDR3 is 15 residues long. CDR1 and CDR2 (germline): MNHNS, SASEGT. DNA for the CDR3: TGTGCCAGTCAAGTGTGGGACAGAGACTACAATGAGCAGTTCTTC. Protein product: CASQVWDRDYNEQFF.

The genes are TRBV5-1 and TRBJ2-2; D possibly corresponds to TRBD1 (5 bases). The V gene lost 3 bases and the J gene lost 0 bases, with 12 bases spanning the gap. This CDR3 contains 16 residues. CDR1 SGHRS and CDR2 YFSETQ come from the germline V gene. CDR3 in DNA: TGCGCCAGCAGCTCAGGGCTGAGCGCGAACACCGGGGAGCTGTTTTTT. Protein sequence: CASSSGLSANTGELFF.

The CDR3 DNA reads as TGCGCCAGCAGCCAAGAGCCAGGGGGGTCCTACACTGAAGCTTTCTTT. Its protein is CASSQEPGGSYTEAFF. This rearrangement joins TRBV4-1 to TRBJ1-1; 7 bases are shared with TRBD1. V lost 0 bases and J lost 3; bases outside the gene matches: 7. The CDR3 has 16 amino acids. CDR1 is MGHRA and CDR2 is YSYEKL in the germline V gene.

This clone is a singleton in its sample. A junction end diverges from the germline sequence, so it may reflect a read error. The CDR3 loop is CSVEEDNGKLFF. Here the CDR3 DNA reads TGCAGCGTTGAAGAAGACAATGGAAAACTGTTTTTT. The chain joins TRBV29-1 to TRBJ1-4, with unresolved D. There are 12 residues in the CDR3. In germline, CDR1 is SQVTM, CDR2 ANQGSEA.

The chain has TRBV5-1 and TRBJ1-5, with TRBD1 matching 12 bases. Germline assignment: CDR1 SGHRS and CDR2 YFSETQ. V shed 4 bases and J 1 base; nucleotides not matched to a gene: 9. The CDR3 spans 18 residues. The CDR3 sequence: CASSIPRDRGPSNQPQHF. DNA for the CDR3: TGCGCCAGCAGCATCCCTAGGGACAGGGGGCCGAGCAATCAGCCCCAGCATTTT. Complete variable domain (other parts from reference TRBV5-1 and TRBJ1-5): KAGVTQTPRYLIKTRGQQVTLSCSPISGHRSVSWYQQTPGQGLQFLFEYFSETQRNKGNFPGRFSGRQFSNSRSEMNVSTLELGDSALYLCASSIPRDRGPSNQPQHFGDGTRLSIL.

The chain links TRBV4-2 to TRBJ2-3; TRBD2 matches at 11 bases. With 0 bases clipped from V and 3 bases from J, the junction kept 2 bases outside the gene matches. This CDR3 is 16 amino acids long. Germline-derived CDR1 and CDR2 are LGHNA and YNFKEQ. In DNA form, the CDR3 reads TGTGCCAGCAGCCAAGACACTAGCGGGGGAACAGATACGCAGTATTTT. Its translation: CASSQDTSGGTDTQYF.

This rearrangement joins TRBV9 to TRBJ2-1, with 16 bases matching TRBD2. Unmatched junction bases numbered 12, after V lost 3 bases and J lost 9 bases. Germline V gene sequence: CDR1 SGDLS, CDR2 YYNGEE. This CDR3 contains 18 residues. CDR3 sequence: CASSEGLAGGPLRGEQFF. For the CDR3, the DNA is TGTGCCAGCAGCGAGGGACTAGCGGGAGGGCCACTTAGGGGTGAGCAGTTCTTC.

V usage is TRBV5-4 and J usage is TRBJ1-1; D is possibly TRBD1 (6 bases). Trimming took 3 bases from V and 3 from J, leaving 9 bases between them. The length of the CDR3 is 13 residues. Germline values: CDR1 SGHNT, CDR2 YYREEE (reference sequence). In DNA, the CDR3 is TGTGCCAGCAGCTACGACAGGTACACTGAAGCTTTCTTT. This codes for CASSYDRYTEAFF.

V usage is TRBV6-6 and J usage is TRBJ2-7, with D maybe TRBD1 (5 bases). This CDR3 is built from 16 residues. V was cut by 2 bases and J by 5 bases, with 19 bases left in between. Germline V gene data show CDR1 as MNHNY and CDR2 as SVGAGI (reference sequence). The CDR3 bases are TGTGCCAGCAGTTACCAATCCACGCAGGGTAACCACGAGCAGTACTTC. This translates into CASSYQSTQGNHEQYF.

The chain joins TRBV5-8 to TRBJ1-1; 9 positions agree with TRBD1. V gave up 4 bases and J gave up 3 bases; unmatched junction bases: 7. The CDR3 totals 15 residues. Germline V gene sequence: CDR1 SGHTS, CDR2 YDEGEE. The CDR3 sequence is CASSGPDRGYTEAFF. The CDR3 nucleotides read TGTGCCAGCAGCGGGCCGGACAGGGGCTACACTGAAGCTTTCTTT.

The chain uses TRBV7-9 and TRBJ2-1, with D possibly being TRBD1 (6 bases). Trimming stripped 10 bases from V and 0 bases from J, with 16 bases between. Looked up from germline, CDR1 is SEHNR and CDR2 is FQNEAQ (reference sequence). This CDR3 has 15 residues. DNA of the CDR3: TGTGCCACCCCACGACGGGACACCTCCTACAATGAGCAGTTCTTC. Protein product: CATPRRDTSYNEQFF.

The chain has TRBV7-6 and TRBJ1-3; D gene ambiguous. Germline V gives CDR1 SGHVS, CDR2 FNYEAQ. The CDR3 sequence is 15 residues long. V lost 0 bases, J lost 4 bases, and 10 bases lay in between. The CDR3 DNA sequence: TGTGCCAGCAGCTTAGCGCGGGGAGCGGGAAACACCATATATTTT. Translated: CASSLARGAGNTIYF.

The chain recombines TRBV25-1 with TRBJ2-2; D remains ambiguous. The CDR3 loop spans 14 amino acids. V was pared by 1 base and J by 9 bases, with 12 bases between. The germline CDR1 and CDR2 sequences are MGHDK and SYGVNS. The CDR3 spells CASSELSSFRELFF. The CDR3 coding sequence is TGTGCCAGCAGTGAATTATCCAGTTTCAGGGAGCTGTTTTTT. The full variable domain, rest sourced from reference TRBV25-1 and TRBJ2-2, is EADIYQTPRYLVIGTGKKITLECSQTMGHDKMYWYQQDPGMELHLIHYSYGVNSTEKGDLSSESTVSRIRTEHFPLTLESARPSHTSQYLCASSELSSFRELFFGEGSRLTVL.

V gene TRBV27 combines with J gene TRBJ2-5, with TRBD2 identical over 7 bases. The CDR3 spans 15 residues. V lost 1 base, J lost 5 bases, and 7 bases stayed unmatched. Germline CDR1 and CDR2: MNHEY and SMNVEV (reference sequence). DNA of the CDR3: TGTGCCAGCAGTTTATTAGGCGGGAGCCTGGAGACCCAGTACTTC. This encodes CASSLLGGSLETQYF.

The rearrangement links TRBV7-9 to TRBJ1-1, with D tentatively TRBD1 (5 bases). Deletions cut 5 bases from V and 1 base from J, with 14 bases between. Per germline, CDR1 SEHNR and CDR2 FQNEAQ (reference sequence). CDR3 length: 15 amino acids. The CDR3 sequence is CASSRQAGKNTEAFF. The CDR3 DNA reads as TGTGCCAGCAGCAGGCAGGCAGGGAAGAACACTGAAGCTTTCTTT. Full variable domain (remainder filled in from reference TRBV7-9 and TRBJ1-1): DTGVSQNPRHKITKRGQNVTFRCDPISEHNRLYWYRQTLGQGPEFLTYFQNEAQLEKSRLLSDRFSAERPKGSFSTLEIQRTEQGDSAMYLCASSRQAGKNTEAFFGQGTRLTVV.

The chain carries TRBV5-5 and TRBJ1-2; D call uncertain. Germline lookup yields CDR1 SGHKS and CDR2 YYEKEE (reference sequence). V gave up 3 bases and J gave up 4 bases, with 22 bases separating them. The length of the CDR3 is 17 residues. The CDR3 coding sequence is TGTGCCAGCAGCTACAACCTATGGACTGCTCACTCCTATGGCTACACCTTC. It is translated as CASSYNLWTAHSYGYTF.

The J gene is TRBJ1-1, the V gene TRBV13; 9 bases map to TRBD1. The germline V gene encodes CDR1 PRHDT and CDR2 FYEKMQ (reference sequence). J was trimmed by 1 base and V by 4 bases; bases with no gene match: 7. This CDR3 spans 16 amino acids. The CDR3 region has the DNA TGTGCCAGCAGCTCCGGGACAGGGTGGGGGAACACTGAAGCTTTCTTT. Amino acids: CASSSGTGWGNTEAFF.

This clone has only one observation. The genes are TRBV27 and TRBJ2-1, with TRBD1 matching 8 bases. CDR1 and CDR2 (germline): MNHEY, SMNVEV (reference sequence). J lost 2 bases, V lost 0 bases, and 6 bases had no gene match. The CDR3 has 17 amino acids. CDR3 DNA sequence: TGTGCCAGCAGTTTATCATTCGGACAGGGACCCTACAATGAGCAGTTCTTC. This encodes CASSLSFGQGPYNEQFF.

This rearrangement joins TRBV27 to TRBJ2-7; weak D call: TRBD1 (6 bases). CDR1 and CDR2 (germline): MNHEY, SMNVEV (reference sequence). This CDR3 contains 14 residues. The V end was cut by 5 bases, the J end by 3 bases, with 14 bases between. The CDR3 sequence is CASSPQGSLYEQYF. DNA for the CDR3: TGTGCCAGCAGTCCACAGGGCTCACTCTACGAGCAGTACTTC.